The subject of this entry is one TCR beta chain. With 60 Vbeta and 13 Jbeta primers, the PCR was carried out. Clones were read by immunoSEQ multiplex PCR, and TCRdb kept only the in-frame ones, dropping some. The sample shows roughly 100,000 clones, and roughly 3.4% sits with its ten largest clones. The data were taken from a study of cytomegalovirus exposure and HLA in healthy donors. The germline V gene encodes CDR1 SEHNR and CDR2 FQNEAQ (reference sequence). V was clipped by 2 bases and J by 5 bases, with 6 bases between them. This CDR3 has 13 amino acids. The chain combines TRBV7-9 with TRBJ2-2; D is undetermined. This clonotype originated in a woman in her twenties or thirties in good health and CMV-seronegative. The specimen sequenced was PBMCs. The CDR3 nucleotides are TGTGCCAGCAGCTTATTATCGACCGGGGAGCTGTTTTTT. Its translation is CASSLLSTGELFF.